A single sample is the source of the 2 T cell receptor beta chains below, sequenced in a study of beta chain features in type 1 diabetes. Study-level points and caveats: Among all four CD4+ subsets, Type 1 diabetes patients had TCRB CDR3s that were moderately but significantly shorter.

TCRB transcripts that were expressed got sequenced, as all of the isolated RNA had been reverse transcribed. The table came from immunoSEQ multiplex PCR; TCRdb's copy has only in-frame clones and leaves some out. Of about 160,000 clones listed, over 9% are singletons. The antigens these receptors bind are not known. Sequenced sample: central memory CD4+ T cells from blood. Every receptor here comes from a man between 25 and 39 years old with type 1 diabetes.

This clone was found a few times. The chain joins TRBV15 to TRBJ2-1; no clear D gene. V lost 5 bases to trimming and J lost 3 bases, with 14 bases between them. CDR1 and CDR2 (germline): LNHNV, YYDKDF (reference sequence). There are 15 residues in the CDR3. DNA of the CDR3: TGTGCCACCAGCTCAGACATGACCCTCTACAATGAGCAGTTCTTC. Its translation: CATSSDMTLYNEQFF.

This clone was seen a handful of times. The chain uses TRBV29-1 and TRBJ1-2; a weak D match, TRBD1 (5 bases). Trimming took off 7 bases at V and 6 bases at J, with 15 bases between the two ends. Germline CDR1 SQVTM, CDR2 ANQGSEA. The CDR3 consists of 12 residues. For the CDR3, the DNA is TGCAGCGCTCAGACAGCAGTCAATGGCTACACCTTC. Translated: CSAQTAVNGYTF.